The 10 T cell receptor beta chains given below trace back to one sample, sequenced in a study of T cells in lung cancer brain metastases. Generated by immunoSEQ multiplex PCR, the TCRdb table keeps only in-frame clones and is missing some. The repertoire holds 3,000 to 4,000 clones, with roughly nine tenths as singletons. The sequenced sample was tumor tissue from the primary lung tumor. These receptors all come from a man aged 65 to 79 with non-small cell lung cancer.

CDR3 amino acids: CASSVMTGGNEKLFF. The CDR3 nucleotides are TGTGCCAGCAGCGTAATGACAGGGGGTAATGAAAAACTGTTTTTT. The V and J genes are TRBV9 and TRBJ1-4; TRBD1 agrees at 9 bases. Germline values: CDR1 SGDLS, CDR2 YYNGEE. V shed 1 base and J 4 bases; nucleotides not matched to a gene: 2. The CDR3 is 15 amino acids.

This chain uses TRBV21-1 with TRBJ1-6. TRBV21-1 is shown as a pseudogene. This CDR3 comprises 14 residues. The CDR3 here is CASSPRAGRSPLHF. In nucleotides, the CDR3 is TGTGCCAGCAGCCCGAGGGCGGGTCGTTCACCCCTCCACTTT.

The chain employs TRBV2 and TRBJ1-4, with a weak D call TRBD1 (5 bases). The ends were cut back, 7 bases at V and 7 bases at J, with 16 bases in the middle. CDR1 is SNHLY, CDR2 FYNNEI, per germline. The CDR3 is 14 residues long. CDR3 loop: CASTTGLAGEKLFF. The CDR3 DNA reads TGTGCCAGCACCACGGGACTTGCGGGTGAAAAACTGTTTTTT.

The table lists this clone with a count of one. This sequence joins TRBV23-1 and TRBJ2-1; D tentatively fits TRBD1 or TRBD2 (5 bases each). TRBV23-1 is placed among ORFs of uncertain function. The CDR3 spans 12 residues. Trimming pared 8 bases from V and 8 bases from J, leaving 13 bases between. CDR3 sequence: CASQGRRYEQFF. CDR3 in DNA: TGCGCCAGCCAGGGACGTAGATATGAGCAGTTCTTC.

As DNA, the CDR3 is TGTGCCAGCAGCCACTCCAGGGTTCTCTCTGGGGCCAACGTCCTGACTTTC. Translation gives CASSHSRVLSGANVLTF. This chain uses TRBV7-7 with TRBJ2-6; D perhaps matches TRBD1 (5 bases). CDR1 and CDR2 (germline): SSHAT, FNYEAQ (reference sequence). CDR3 length equals 17 residues. Trimming left V 5 bases short and J 0 bases short, with 14 bases between.

The genes are TRBV15 and TRBJ2-5; maybe TRBD2 (5 bases). V dropped 1 base and J dropped 3 bases, with 12 bases sitting between them. The germline gives CDR1 LNHNV, CDR2 YYDKDF (reference sequence). The CDR3 runs 15 residues. CDR3 nucleotide sequence: TGTGCCACCAGCAGAGGAGCATTTAGCGAAGAGACCCAGTACTTC. Translated, it gives CATSRGAFSEETQYF. Based on the CDR3 plus reference TRBV15 and TRBJ2-5, the full variable domain is DAMVIQNPRYQVTQFGKPVTLSCSQTLNHNVMYWYQQKSSQAPKLLFHYYDKDFNNEADTPDNFQSRRPNTSFCFLDIRSPGLGDTAMYLCATSRGAFSEETQYFGPGTRLLVL.

The chain uses TRBV15 and TRBJ1-4; 7 nucleotides line up with TRBD1. The CDR3 has 16 residues. Germline trimming cut 0 bases from V and 8 bases from J; bases unmatched to any gene: 9. Germline V lookup: CDR1 LNHNV, CDR2 YYDKDF (reference sequence). The CDR3 nucleotides read TGTGCCACCAGCAGAGATCGACAGGGAACGGGGGAAAAACTGTTTTTT. It specifies CATSRDRQGTGEKLFF.

CDR3: CASRRGQHTDTQYF. DNA of the CDR3: TGTGCCAGCAGGAGAGGACAGCACACAGATACGCAGTATTTT. The rearrangement links TRBV6-6 to TRBJ2-3, with D tentatively TRBD1 (6 bases). The CDR3 extends over 14 amino acids. Germline loops: CDR1 MNHNY, CDR2 SVGAGI (reference sequence). The V end lost 6 bases, the J end lost 2 bases, and 12 bases lay between the germline ends.

This chain links TRBV7-6 with TRBJ2-7; 8 positions match TRBD2. The CDR3 covers 16 residues. CDR1 and CDR2 (germline): SGHVS, FNYEAQ. Germline trimming cut 5 bases from V and 3 bases from J; bases unmatched to any gene: 12. CDR3 amino acids: CASSHFPWAGGYEQYF. The CDR3, as DNA: TGTGCCAGCAGCCATTTCCCCTGGGCGGGAGGCTACGAGCAGTACTTC. Based on the CDR3 plus reference TRBV7-6 and TRBJ2-7, the full variable domain is GAGVSQSPRYKVTKRGQDVALRCDPISGHVSLYWYRQALGQGPEFLTYFNYEAQQDKSGLPNDRFSAERPEGSISTLTIQRTEQRDSAMYRCASSHFPWAGGYEQYFGPGTRLTVT.

The chain is built from TRBV5-1 and TRBJ2-7; no clear D. CDR1 and CDR2 from the germline V gene are SGHRS and YFSETQ. This CDR3 contains 13 residues. The V and J ends lost 3 bases and 4 bases respectively, with 11 bases between them. CDR3 residues: CASSSRRPYEQYF. The CDR3, as DNA: TGCGCCAGCAGCTCCCGGCGTCCATACGAGCAGTACTTC.